These T cell receptor beta chains were read from a single sample in a study of CD8+ T cells in alopecia areata. Sequenced by immunoSEQ multiplex PCR; TCRdb stores in-frame clones only, minus some. The sample carries 200,000 or so clones, approximately 45% recorded once. Sample: CD4+ T cells sorted from blood, taken around week 37, from a patient treated with tofacitinib. The source is a human donor with alopecia areata. Both conserved end residues are trimmed from each CDR3. D genes are given only for firm matches.

>12|TRBJ2-4|-|TRBV29-1
SVGSGGGRGIQY
>10|TRBJ1-1|TRBD1|TRBV5-6
ASSGRTGEAF
>13|TRBJ2-5|-|TRBV29-1
SVERGTVRRETQY
>10|TRBJ1-4|-|TRBV29-1
SVEVIREKLF
>13|TRBJ2-6|-|TRBV27
ASRSQGAGANVLT
>11|TRBJ2-7|-|TRBV5-1
ASSLESRYEQY
>11|TRBJ1-1|TRBD1|TRBV29-1
SVVPGTGTEAF
>10|TRBJ2-7|-|TRBV18
ASSSVAYEQY
>11|TRBJ1-2|-|TRBV5-1
ASSGTGGEGYT
>12|TRBJ1-1|TRBD1|TRBV25-1
ASSSGQGNTEAF
>12|TRBJ2-5|-|TRBV4-2
ASSQEPRGETQY
>12|TRBJ2-5|TRBD2|TRBV2
ASSGGSEKETQY
>15|TRBJ2-3|-|TRBV7-8
ASSLESSGRMTDTQY
>13|TRBJ2-1|-|TRBV6-5
ASSTAGTYTNEQF
>12|TRBJ1-3|-|TRBV6-5
ASSSGSPGNTIY
>15|TRBJ1-1|-|TRBV7-2
ASSTTWGGVGGTEAF
>16|TRBJ2-3|TRBD2|TRBV14
ASSQDWSGRRGTDTQY
>13|TRBJ2-7|-|TRBV28
ASSSGTITRYEQY
>13|TRBJ2-7|TRBD2|TRBV2
ASSAEAGGPYEQY
>10|TRBJ1-1|-|TRBV30
AFRGGNTEAF
>14|TRBJ1-1|-|TRBV7-2
ASSPNRGGGDTEAF
>9|TRBJ2-1|-|TRBV29-1
SVRLANEQF
>12|TRBJ2-1|TRBD1|TRBV27
ATSTGGIYNEQF
>12|TRBJ2-7|-|TRBV15
ATSKRPYSYEQY
>13|TRBJ2-7|TRBD2|TRBV19
ASSPTLTSTYEQY
>15|TRBJ2-3|TRBD2|TRBV2
ASSEGVLAGVSDTQY
>13|TRBJ1-4|-|TRBV30
AWSDDRPAKEKLF
>13|TRBJ2-5|-|TRBV5-1
ASSLTLQVVETQY
>10|TRBJ2-7|-|TRBV19
ASSILEGEQY
>11|TRBJ1-1|-|TRBV25-1
ASSPGGNTEAF
>13|TRBJ2-5|TRBD2|TRBV5-4
ASSQVAGEGETQY
>11|TRBJ1-1|TRBD1|TRBV11-2
ASSPDRGTEAF
>12|TRBJ2-2|-|TRBV27
ASNKAAGAGELF
>15|TRBJ2-7|-|TRBV30
AWSPRGWADSSYEQY
>12|TRBJ1-2|-|TRBV5-4
ASSFRAGPYGYT
>15|TRBJ2-1|TRBD2|TRBV9
ASSVGTSGAASNEQF
>13|TRBJ2-7|-|TRBV5-1
ASSLEDGRGHEQY
>9|TRBJ2-7|-|TRBV29-1
SVRDTYEQY
>9|TRBJ1-1|-|TRBV30
AWTGSTEAF
>13|TRBJ2-5|TRBD1|TRBV2
ASRTARGQQETQY
>12|TRBJ2-5|-|TRBV11-1
ASSLTTTQETQY